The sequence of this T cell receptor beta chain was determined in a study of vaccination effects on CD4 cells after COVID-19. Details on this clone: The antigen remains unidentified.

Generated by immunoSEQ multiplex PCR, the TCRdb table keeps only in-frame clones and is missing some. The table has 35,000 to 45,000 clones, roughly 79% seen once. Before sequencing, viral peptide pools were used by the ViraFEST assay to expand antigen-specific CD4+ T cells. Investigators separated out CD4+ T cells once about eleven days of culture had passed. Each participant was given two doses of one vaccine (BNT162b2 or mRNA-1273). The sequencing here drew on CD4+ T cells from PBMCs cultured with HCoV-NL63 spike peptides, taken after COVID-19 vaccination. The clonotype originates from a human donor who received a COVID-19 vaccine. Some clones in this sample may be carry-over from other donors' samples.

CDR3 DNA: TGCGCCAGCACCCTAAAATTCCTCGGGACTAACGATACGCAGTATTTT. Residues: CASTLKFLGTNDTQYF. The chain uses TRBV4-1 and TRBJ2-3; 7 nucleotides align to TRBD2. After removal of 7 bases from V and 6 bases from J, the junction contained 16 bases not matched to a gene. The CDR3 spans 16 residues. The germline CDR1 and CDR2 sequences are MGHRA and YSYEKL.